This T cell receptor beta chain was profiled in a study of shared clonotypes between healthy human individuals (dated by TCRdb to the early 2020s). Background for the entire study: The cohort comprised a couple of women and three men aged 18 to 49 years. For each donor, CD4 naive and CD4 memory were each given three plates, CD8 naive was given two plates, and CD8 memory was given one plate. Per donor, leukapheresis produced somewhere between about 0.94 and 10 billion PBMCs. To increase sequencing depth and limit assay-specific biases, different laboratories used diverse techniques to prepare libraries and sequence TCR repertoires. Blood TCR repertoires of about five healthy adults were deeply sequenced to estimate repertoire size and the extent of clonotype sharing between individuals.

Donors were healthy HIV-negative adults with no recently reported acute infections or vaccinations. Every donor was a Caucasian adult residing in Nashville, Tennessee, USA. CD4+ T cells were enriched by magnetic negative selection, after which naive cells were positively selected on CD45RA and the negative fraction was taken as the memory subset. After blood collection by leukapheresis, PBMCs were isolated using Ficoll-Histopaque density gradient centrifugation and then cryopreserved in the vapor phase of liquid nitrogen. Analytical flow cytometry was used to check the purity and quantity of every magnetically sorted T cell population. Genomic DNA was isolated from every sorted fraction and measured by UV absorbance on a Nanodrop 2000c. A remark on this clone: No antigen is known for it. Per-base quality was not reported, and no clone a single base away is much larger than it.

Here is what the overall study found, with its caveats: When a few donors were compared, the shared fraction of clonotypes was 5% to 6.5% for naive CD4, about 4% for naive CD8, more than 2% for memory CD4, and roughly 0.4% for memory CD8. Compared with non-shared clonotypes, the clonotypes found in all four sorted-subset donors had higher generation probabilities. Based on pairwise subsampling, the degree of clonotype sharing among donors was expected to be affected by sequencing depth. Incomplete sequencing was indicated by rarefaction of sorted-subset datasets, despite the large sequencing depth. Larger estimated clonotype richness was generally found for naive subsets than for memory subsets. Sampling was limited to blood, and TCR repertoires in tissue likely differ from TCR repertoires in blood. Because the study included a small number of donors, the genetic and exposure-history diversity represented was limited.

Using the deep immunoSEQ assay, multiplex PCR amplified TCR CDR3 regions from genomic DNA. Extracted genomic DNA from each cell subset was distributed evenly across all wells of several immunoSEQ 96-well plates, and each plate was treated as a replicate. For sorted subsets, each replicate PCR was loaded with approximately 190 ng genomic DNA, equivalent to about 30,000 T cell genomes. The purified libraries were quantified using a Qubit 3.0 fluorometer, sized with a Bioanalyzer 2100, and then quantified again using the KAPA Library Quantification kit. A separate single-read 150-cycle Illumina NextSeq 550 flow cell was used to sequence each immunoSEQ 96-well plate. The published analysis was carried out like this. Because the immunoSEQ output held only junctional sequences and lacked quality scores, the filtering could not match the filtering applied to full-length reads. To assign V/J genes and CDR3, sequences were annotated against IMGT germline references using PyIR, a Python wrapper for IgBLAST v1.9. Reads with weak V/J assignments (E-value above 1e-6), missing CDR3, stop codons, out-of-frame junctions, or ambiguous translated residues were removed. V3J clonotypes were defined by identical inferred V gene, J gene, and CDR3 amino acid sequence. To compute the percentage overlap between repertoires, the number of shared unique clonotypes was divided by the size of the smaller repertoire. RTK rarefaction, the Chao1 estimator, and Recon v2.1 estimates of unobserved clonotypes were used to assess repertoire richness. Generation probabilities were computed with OLGA for all TCRbeta clonotypes obtained by the gDNA method from four donors. TCRdb took over this immuneACCESS table, retaining in-frame rearrangements with V and J assigned. Such tables are incomplete; in checked studies, under half of the missing clones stem from an unresolved V gene, and the remainder is unexplained. That table gives V, J and clone size, and the DNA gave D and trimming. In all, the sample holds about 1 million clones, and about 80% of those were seen once. In total, the top ten clones hold 1.4% to 1.5% of the sample.

For CDR1 and CDR2, the germline V gene (reference sequence) lists MNHNY and SVGAGI. The CDR3 spans 13 residues, from the cysteine through the phenylalanine. Only CDR3 DNA is held: 39 bases, read in frame from base 1. V ends up 8 bases short and J 3 bases short, with an unmatched junction base count of 4. Recombination joined TRBV6-6 with TRBJ2-7, with 10 junctional bases fitting TRBD1. This sequence originates from a man in his late teens or twenties in good health. Input material: memory CD4+ T cells sorted from blood. The intended sense of this specimen's cell subset or site label: CD45RA-negative fraction. The DNA is as follows: TGTGCCAGCGGGAGGACAGGGGGCTACGAGCAGTACTTC. Its amino acids are CASGRTGGYEQYF.